This T cell receptor beta chain was captured in a study of tumor-infiltrating lymphocytes in primary liver carcinoma. Scientists recovered RNA and DNA together from around 18-30 mg of unsorted bulk tissue. Trimming cost V 5 bases and J 4 bases, with 26 bases left between them. The CDR3 is 18 residues long. Germline CDR1 reads LNHDA; CDR2 reads SQIVND (reference sequence). Making TCR beta cDNA involved around 540 ng total RNA and a constant-region primer. TCR beta libraries came from three nested multiplex PCR rounds using slightly modified ARM-PCR. TRBV1-TRBV30 forward primers and a C-beta reverse primer were used in the first two PCR rounds, which each ran for about 11 cycles. In TCRdb, the multiplex PCR reads were re-called with MiXCR into one record per CDR3 protein. The sample lists about 19,000 distinct CDR3 sequences, approximately 79% occurring once.

The sequence derives from a woman aged 30 to 39 with primary liver carcinoma and hepatitis B virus infection. The chain joins TRBV19 to TRBJ1-2; TRBD1 might be the D (5 bases). The sequencing sample was made of liver tumor tissue from sampling region 4. The subset here: tumor region T4, right-lateral pole. CDR3 protein: CASSGDLGPVASSYGYTF. The CDR3, as DNA: TGTGCCAGTAGTGGGGACCTTGGGCCCGTGGCAAGCTCCTATGGCTACACCTTC.